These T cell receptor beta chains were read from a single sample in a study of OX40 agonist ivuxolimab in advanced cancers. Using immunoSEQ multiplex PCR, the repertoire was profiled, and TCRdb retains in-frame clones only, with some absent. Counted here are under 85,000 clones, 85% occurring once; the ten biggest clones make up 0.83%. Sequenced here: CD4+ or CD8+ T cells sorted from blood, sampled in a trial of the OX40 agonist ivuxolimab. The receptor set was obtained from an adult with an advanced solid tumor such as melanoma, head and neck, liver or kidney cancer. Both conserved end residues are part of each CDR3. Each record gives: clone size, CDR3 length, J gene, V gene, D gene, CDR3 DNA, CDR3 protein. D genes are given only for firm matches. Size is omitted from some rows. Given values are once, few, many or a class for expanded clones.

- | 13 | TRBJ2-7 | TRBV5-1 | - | TGCGCCAGCAGCCAGAACACCTACTACGAGCAGTACTTC | CASSQNTYYEQYF
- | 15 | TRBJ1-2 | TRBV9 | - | TGTGCCAGCACCGGAGGCGCAAAACTTAACTATGGCTACACCTTC | CASTGGAKLNYGYTF
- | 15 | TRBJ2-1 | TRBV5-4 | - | TGTGCCAGCAGCTCCGGGCCGAGCTCCTACAATGAGCAGTTCTTC | CASSSGPSSYNEQFF
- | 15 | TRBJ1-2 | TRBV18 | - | TGTGCCAGCTCACCCTTCGGGGCAGGGGACTATGGCTACACCTTC | CASSPFGAGDYGYTF
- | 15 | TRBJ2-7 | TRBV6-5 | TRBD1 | TGTGCCAGCAGCAAACAGGACAGGGCCCCCTACGAGCAGTACTTC | CASSKQDRAPYEQYF
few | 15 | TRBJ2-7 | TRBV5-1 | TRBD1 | TGCGCCAGCAGCTCAGGGACAGGGGCCTCCTACGAGCAGTACTTC | CASSSGTGASYEQYF
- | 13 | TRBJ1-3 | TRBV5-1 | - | TGCGCCAGCAGAGCAGGGTCTGGAAACACCATATATTTT | CASRAGSGNTIYF
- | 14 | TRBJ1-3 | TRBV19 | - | TGTGCCAGTAGTATCGATTATTCTGGAAACACCATATATTTT | CASSIDYSGNTIYF
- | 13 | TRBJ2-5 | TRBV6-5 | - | TGTGCCAGCAGTTACTCAGCGGGCGAGACCCAGTACTTC | CASSYSAGETQYF
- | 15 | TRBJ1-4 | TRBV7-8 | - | TGTGCCAGCAGCTCTGGGGATGCAACTAATGAAAAACTGTTTTTT | CASSSGDATNEKLFF
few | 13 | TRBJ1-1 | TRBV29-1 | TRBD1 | TGCAGCGCTTTGACAGGGGCCAACACTGAAGCTTTCTTT | CSALTGANTEAFF
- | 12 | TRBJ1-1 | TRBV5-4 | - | TGTGCCAGCAGCTTTGGACGTTCTGAAGCTTTCTTT | CASSFGRSEAFF
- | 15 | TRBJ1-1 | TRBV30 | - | TGTGCCTGGGACCCAGCGCGGGGATCGGACACTGAAGCTTTCTTT | CAWDPARGSDTEAFF
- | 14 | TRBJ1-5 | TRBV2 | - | TGTGCCAGCAGTGAGGACGGGCGGGATCAGCCCCAGCATTTT | CASSEDGRDQPQHF
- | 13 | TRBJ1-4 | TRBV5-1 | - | TGCGCCAGCAGCTTGGTGGGGGACGAAAAACTGTTTTTT | CASSLVGDEKLFF
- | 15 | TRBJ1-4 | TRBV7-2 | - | TGTGCCAGCAGCTTAGATTGGGTTTATAATGAAAAACTGTTTTTT | CASSLDWVYNEKLFF
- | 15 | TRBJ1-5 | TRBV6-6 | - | TGTGCCAGCAGTTATACCCATGGTAGCAATCAGCCCCAGCATTTT | CASSYTHGSNQPQHF
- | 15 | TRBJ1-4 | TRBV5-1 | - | TGCGCCAGCAGCTTGGGAGGTGCGGCTAATGAAAAACTGTTTTTT | CASSLGGAANEKLFF
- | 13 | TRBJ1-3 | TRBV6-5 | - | TGTGCCAGCAGCTCGTTGGGCAGAAACACCATATATTTT | CASSSLGRNTIYF
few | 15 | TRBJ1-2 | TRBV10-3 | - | TGTGCCATCGGCGGGTGGGGGACCACTAACTATGGCTACACCTTC | CAIGGWGTTNYGYTF
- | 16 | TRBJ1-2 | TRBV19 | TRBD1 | TGTGCCAGTAGTCCCGTCGGGGACAGGGGGCGAAGGGGCTACACCTTC | CASSPVGDRGRRGYTF
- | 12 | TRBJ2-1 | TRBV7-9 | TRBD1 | TGTGCCAGCAGCGGACAGGGTGGGGAGCAGTTCTTC | CASSGQGGEQFF